These T cell receptor beta chains were read from a single sample in a study of OX40 agonist ivuxolimab in advanced cancers. Repertoires were generated with immunoSEQ multiplex PCR, while TCRdb's copy carries only in-frame clones and drops some. Among roughly 32,000 clones listed, approximately 89% were seen once. Sequenced here: CD4+ or CD8+ T cells sorted from blood, sampled in a trial of the OX40 agonist ivuxolimab. The origin of the receptors is an adult with an advanced solid tumor such as melanoma, head and neck, liver or kidney cancer. Each CDR3 is given with its conserved first and last residue.

cdr3_aa j_call v_call
CASSPDRGDNTEAFF TRBJ1-1 TRBV19
CASSQGQGTDEQYF TRBJ2-7 TRBV7-9
CASSWDTYYNEQFF TRBJ2-1 TRBV7-8
CATSNWGRIPYEQYF TRBJ2-7 TRBV15
CASSMSTFYTF TRBJ1-2 TRBV19
CASSQMGQAYEQYF TRBJ2-7 TRBV4-1
CASSFGPRYRDRETSYEQYF TRBJ2-7 TRBV5-8
CASSYGTGTGELFF TRBJ2-2 TRBV28
CASGQGQETQYF TRBJ2-5 TRBV27
CASSTDPYEQYF TRBJ2-7 TRBV6-5
CASSLGVGGSYEQYF TRBJ2-7 TRBV7-7
CASSLGWTVNTGELFF TRBJ2-2 TRBV7-7
CASTKGGGSTDTQYF TRBJ2-3 TRBV9
CASSLAGLDTQYF TRBJ2-3 TRBV7-2
CARGGHPNEKLFF TRBJ1-4 TRBV12-5
CASSNKPQGANEKLFF TRBJ1-4 TRBV7-9
CASSPRDKGFNYGYTF TRBJ1-2 TRBV14
CASRAGTPYEQYF TRBJ2-7 TRBV2
CASSFQGGVQETQYF TRBJ2-5 TRBV7-9
CAWSVGQGRETQYF TRBJ2-5 TRBV30
CASSLRGANVLTF TRBJ2-6 TRBV27
CASSPFNTGELFF TRBJ2-2 TRBV7-8
CSVIGTPTEAFF TRBJ1-1 TRBV29-1
CASSASGLSFEQYF TRBJ2-7 TRBV27
CASSEEGAYSYEQYF TRBJ2-7 TRBV6-1
CASSALASAYNEQFF TRBJ2-1 TRBV9
CASSPPGQLIYYNEQFF TRBJ2-1 TRBV28
CASSLSRETGGLVDLYEQYF TRBJ2-7 TRBV28
CASSGVRDDYGYTF TRBJ1-2 TRBV19
CASSETGANQPQHF TRBJ1-5 TRBV2
CASSRSISDRVKGRYTF TRBJ1-2 TRBV23-1
CASSLRQNPNTGELFF TRBJ2-2 TRBV5-1
CASRPGLAGGPGEQFF TRBJ2-1 TRBV6-6
CASRLESGPMNTEAFF TRBJ1-1 TRBV5-4
CASSPDGNTEAFF TRBJ1-1 TRBV5-4
CASSTNIIRRNEQFF TRBJ2-1 TRBV7-2
CASSSVVSGVGPYEQYF TRBJ2-7 TRBV7-8
CAWSEGSGDTQYF TRBJ2-3 TRBV30
CASNPYEIGGYGYTF TRBJ1-2 TRBV7-2
CASSHRDGNQPQHF TRBJ1-5 TRBV6-5
CASNTGALFTEAFF TRBJ1-1 TRBV19
CASSLELGAPYGYTF TRBJ1-2 TRBV5-1
CASSLGGGELFF TRBJ2-2 TRBV5-4
CASSPGRLAVETQYF TRBJ2-5 TRBV7-9
CASCQGYSNQPQHF TRBJ1-5 TRBV6-6
CASSENTEAFF TRBJ1-1 TRBV10-2
CASSPGGAYEQYF TRBJ2-7 TRBV13
CASSPTGAQQYF TRBJ2-7 TRBV9
CASSLLTGTGRGGYTF TRBJ1-2 TRBV27
CASMGEGPSF TRBJ2-7 TRBV6-6